This T cell receptor beta chain was recovered during a study of blood T cell repertoires in COVID-19. Across the whole study: T cells, B-cell-depleted T cells, or PBMCs supplied cDNA or gDNA.

The protocol was immunoSEQ multiplex PCR, while the TCRdb copy is restricted to in-frame clones and leaves out a portion. This sample has approximately 260,000 clones, with about 88% found just once. The participants were between about 18 and 90 years old and came from 20 to 30 US areas. The CDR3 covers 11 residues. Trimming shortened V by 4 bases and J by 6 bases, and 4 bases separated the two germline ends. Germline lookup yields CDR1 LGHDT and CDR2 YNNKEL (reference sequence). Source material: PBMCs or T cells enriched from blood (not recorded which). The sequence came from a woman between 50 and 59 years old who had been exposed to COVID-19. The chain has TRBV3-1 (or the pseudogene TRBV3-2) and TRBJ2-1; no definite D call. The CDR3 loop reads CASSPINEQFF. CDR3 nucleotides: TGTGCCAGCAGCCCAATCAATGAGCAGTTCTTC.